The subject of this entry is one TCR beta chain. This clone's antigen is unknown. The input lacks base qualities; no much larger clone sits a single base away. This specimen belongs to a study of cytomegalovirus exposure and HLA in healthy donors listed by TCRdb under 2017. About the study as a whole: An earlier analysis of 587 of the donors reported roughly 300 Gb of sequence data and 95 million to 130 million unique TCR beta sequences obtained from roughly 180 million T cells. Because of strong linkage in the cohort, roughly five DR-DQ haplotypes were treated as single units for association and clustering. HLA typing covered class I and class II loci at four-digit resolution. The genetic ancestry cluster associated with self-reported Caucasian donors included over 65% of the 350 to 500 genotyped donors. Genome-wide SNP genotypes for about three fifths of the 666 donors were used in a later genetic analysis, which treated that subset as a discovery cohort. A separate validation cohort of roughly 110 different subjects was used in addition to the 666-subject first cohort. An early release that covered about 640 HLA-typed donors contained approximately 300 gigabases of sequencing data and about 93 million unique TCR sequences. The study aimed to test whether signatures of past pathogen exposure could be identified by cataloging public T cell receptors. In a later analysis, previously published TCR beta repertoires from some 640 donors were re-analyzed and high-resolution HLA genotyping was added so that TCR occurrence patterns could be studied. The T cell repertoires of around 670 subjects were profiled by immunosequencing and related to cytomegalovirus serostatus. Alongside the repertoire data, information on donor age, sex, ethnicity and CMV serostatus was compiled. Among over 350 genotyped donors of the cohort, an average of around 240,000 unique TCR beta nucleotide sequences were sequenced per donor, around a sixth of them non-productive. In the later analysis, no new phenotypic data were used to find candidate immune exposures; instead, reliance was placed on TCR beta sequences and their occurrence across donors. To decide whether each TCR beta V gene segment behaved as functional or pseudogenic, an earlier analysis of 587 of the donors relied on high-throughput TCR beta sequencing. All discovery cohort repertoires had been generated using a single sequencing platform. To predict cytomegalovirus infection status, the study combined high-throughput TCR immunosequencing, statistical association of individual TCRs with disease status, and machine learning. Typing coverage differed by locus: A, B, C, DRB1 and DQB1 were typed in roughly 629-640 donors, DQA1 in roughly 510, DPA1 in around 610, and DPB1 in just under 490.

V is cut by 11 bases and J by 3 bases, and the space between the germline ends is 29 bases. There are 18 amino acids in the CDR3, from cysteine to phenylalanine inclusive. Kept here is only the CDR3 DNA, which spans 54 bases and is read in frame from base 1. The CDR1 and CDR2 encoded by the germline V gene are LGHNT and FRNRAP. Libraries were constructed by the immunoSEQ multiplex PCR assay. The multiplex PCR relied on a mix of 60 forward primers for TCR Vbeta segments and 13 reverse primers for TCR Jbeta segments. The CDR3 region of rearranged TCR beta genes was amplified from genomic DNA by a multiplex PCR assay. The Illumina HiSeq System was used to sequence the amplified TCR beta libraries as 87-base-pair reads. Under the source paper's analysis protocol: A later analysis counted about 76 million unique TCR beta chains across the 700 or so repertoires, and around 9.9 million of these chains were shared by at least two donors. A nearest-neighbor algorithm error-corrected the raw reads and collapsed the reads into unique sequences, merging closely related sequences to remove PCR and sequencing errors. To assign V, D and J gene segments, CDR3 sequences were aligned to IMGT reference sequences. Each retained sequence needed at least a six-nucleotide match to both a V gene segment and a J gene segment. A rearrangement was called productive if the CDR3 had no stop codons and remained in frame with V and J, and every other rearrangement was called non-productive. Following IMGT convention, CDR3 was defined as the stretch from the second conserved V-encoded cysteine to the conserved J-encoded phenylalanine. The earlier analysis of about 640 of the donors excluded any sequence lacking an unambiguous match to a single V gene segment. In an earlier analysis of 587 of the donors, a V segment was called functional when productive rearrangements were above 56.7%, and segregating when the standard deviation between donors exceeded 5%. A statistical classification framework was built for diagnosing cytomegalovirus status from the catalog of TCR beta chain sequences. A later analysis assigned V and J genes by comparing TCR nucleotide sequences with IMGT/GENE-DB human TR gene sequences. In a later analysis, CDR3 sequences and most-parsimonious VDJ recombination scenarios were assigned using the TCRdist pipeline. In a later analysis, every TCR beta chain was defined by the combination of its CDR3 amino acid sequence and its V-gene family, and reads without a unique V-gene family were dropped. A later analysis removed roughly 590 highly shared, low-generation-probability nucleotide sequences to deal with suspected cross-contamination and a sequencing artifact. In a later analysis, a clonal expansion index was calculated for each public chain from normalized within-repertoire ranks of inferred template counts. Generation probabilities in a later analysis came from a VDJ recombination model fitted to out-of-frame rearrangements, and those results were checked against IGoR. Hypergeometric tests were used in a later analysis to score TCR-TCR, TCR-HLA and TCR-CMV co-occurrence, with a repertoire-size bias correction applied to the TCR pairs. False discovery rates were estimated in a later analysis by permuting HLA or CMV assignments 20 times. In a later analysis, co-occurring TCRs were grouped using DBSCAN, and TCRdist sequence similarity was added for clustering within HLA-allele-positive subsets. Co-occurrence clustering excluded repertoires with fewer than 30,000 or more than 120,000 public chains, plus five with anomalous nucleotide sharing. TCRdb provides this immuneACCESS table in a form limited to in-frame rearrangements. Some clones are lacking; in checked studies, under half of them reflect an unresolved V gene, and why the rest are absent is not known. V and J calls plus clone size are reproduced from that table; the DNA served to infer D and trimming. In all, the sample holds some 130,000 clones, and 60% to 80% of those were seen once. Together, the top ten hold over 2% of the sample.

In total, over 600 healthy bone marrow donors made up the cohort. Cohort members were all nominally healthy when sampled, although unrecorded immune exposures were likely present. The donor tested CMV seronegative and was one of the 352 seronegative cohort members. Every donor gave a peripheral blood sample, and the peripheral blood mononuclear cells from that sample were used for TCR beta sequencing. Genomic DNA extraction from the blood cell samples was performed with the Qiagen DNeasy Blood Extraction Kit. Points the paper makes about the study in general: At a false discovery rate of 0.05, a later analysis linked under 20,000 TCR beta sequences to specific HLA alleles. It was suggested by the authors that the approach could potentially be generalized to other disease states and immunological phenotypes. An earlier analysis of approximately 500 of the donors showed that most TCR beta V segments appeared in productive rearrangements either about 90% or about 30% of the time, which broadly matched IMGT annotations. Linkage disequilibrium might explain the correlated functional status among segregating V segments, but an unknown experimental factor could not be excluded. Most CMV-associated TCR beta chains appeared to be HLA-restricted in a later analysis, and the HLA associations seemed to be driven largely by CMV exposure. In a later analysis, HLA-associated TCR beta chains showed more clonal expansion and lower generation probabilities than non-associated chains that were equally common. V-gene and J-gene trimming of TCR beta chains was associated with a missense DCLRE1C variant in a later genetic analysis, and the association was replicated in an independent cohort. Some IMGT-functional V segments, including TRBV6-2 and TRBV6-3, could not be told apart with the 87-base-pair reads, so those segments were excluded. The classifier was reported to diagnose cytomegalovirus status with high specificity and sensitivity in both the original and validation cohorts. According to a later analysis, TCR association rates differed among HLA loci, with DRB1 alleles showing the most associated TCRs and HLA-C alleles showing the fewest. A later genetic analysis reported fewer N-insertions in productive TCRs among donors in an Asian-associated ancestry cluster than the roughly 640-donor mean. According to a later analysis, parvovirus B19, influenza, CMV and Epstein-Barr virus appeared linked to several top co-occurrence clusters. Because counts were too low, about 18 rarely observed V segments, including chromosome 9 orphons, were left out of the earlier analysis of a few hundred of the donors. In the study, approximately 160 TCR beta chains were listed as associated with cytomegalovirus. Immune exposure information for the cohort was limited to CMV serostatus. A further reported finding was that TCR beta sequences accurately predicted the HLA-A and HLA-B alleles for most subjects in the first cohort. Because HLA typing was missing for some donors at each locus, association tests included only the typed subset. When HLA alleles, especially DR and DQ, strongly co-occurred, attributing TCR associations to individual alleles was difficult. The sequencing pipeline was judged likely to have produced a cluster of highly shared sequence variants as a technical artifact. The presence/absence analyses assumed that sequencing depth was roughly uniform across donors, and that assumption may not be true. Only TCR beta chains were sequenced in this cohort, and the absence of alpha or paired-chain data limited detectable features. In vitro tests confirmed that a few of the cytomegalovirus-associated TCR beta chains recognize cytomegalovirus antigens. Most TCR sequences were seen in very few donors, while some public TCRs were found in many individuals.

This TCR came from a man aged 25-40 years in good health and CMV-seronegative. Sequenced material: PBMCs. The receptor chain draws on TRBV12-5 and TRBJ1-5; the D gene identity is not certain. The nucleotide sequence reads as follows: TGTGCTGGTGCCGTCGAATGGGGAGAGGGAGCCTTCAATCAGCCCCAGCATTTT. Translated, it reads CAGAVEWGEGAFNQPQHF.